This T cell receptor (beta chain) stems from a study of OX40 agonist ivuxolimab in advanced cancers. Worth noting for this clone: Its antigen is undetermined.

V was pared by 5 bases and J by 4 bases, with 7 bases between. The CDR3 is made up of 12 amino acids. Germline V lookup: CDR1 MNHEY, CDR2 SVGAGI. The protocol was immunoSEQ multiplex PCR, while the TCRdb copy is restricted to in-frame clones and leaves out a portion. The data hold about 93,000 clones, with approximately 94% observed a single time. General study results and limits: Low levels of normalized T-cell clonal expansion also appeared in some nonresponders.

This TCR was sampled from an adult with an advanced solid tumor such as melanoma, head and neck, liver or kidney cancer. This chain connects TRBV6-5 to TRBJ2-3; D remains unclear. Material: CD4+ or CD8+ T cells sorted from blood, obtained in a trial of the OX40 agonist ivuxolimab. This chain's CDR3 is CASSPDPDTQYF. The CDR3 coding sequence is TGTGCCAGCAGTCCGGACCCAGATACGCAGTATTTT.